A selection of T cell receptor beta chains follows, all from one sample in a study of blood T cell repertoires in COVID-19. TCRdb's table, derived via immunoSEQ multiplex PCR, lists solely in-frame clones and lacks some. The sample records about 280,000 clones, 83% being singletons. Specimen: peripheral blood. These receptors all come from a woman in her fifties or sixties who had recovered from COVID-19. Both conserved end residues are trimmed from each CDR3. D genes are given only for firm matches.

V	D	J	CDR3
TRBV24-1	TRBD2	TRBJ2-1	ATSERLAGPYNEQF
TRBV7-9	.	TRBJ1-1	ASSLATAEAF
TRBV6-2/TRBV6-3	TRBD2	TRBJ2-7	ASSWKPGLAGTSSYEQY
TRBV28	.	TRBJ2-7	ASSLVDYEQY
TRBV7-3	TRBD2	TRBJ2-2	ASRLAGGNTGELF
TRBV27	TRBD1	TRBJ1-1	ASSWDRVSNTEAF
TRBV5-1	TRBD2	TRBJ2-3	ASSSRLAGLDTQY
TRBV7-3	.	TRBJ2-5	ASSPSGETQY
TRBV7-8	TRBD2	TRBJ2-3	ASSYSSGGTDTQY
TRBV21-1	.	TRBJ2-1	ASSSRPERCNEQF
TRBV18	TRBD2	TRBJ2-1	ASSPWTSGRENEQF
TRBV3-1/TRBV3-2	TRBD1	TRBJ2-3	ASSQGKGAIGDTQY